This T cell receptor beta chain appears in the sequencing data of a study of cytomegalovirus exposure and HLA in healthy donors. The PCR ran on 60 Vbeta and 13 Jbeta primers. The data were produced by immunoSEQ multiplex PCR, yet TCRdb's version contains in-frame clones alone and is incomplete. This sample carries about 140,000 clones, roughly three quarters of them seen once, and the ten largest clones take around 3%. This clone was detected only once. Its antigen is not known. Notes on the study in general: Earlier findings revealed that most TCR beta V segments proved productive either about 87% or about 30% of the time. Sequence variants that were highly shared formed a cluster that was likely a sequencing artifact. The listing of roughly 160 TCR beta chains classed them as cytomegalovirus-associated.

This sequence originates from a female donor in good health and CMV-seronegative. The sequencing input was PBMCs.

The CDR3 loop is CASSRGQANTEAFF. The CDR3 nucleotides read TGTGCCAGTAGTAGGGGACAGGCAAACACTGAAGCTTTCTTT. The chain recombines TRBV19 with TRBJ1-1; 8 nucleotides line up with TRBD1. CDR3 size: 14 residues. Trimming at V came to 4 bases and at J to 2 bases, leaving 3 bases not matched to a gene. Germline V gives CDR1 LNHDA, CDR2 SQIVND (reference sequence). The whole variable domain, filled in from reference TRBV19 and TRBJ1-1, reads DGGITQSPKYLFRKEGQNVTLSCEQNLNHDAMYWYRQDPGQGLRLIYYSQIVNDFQKGDIAEGYSVSREKKESFPLTVTSAQKNPTAFYLCASSRGQANTEAFFGQGTRLTVV.